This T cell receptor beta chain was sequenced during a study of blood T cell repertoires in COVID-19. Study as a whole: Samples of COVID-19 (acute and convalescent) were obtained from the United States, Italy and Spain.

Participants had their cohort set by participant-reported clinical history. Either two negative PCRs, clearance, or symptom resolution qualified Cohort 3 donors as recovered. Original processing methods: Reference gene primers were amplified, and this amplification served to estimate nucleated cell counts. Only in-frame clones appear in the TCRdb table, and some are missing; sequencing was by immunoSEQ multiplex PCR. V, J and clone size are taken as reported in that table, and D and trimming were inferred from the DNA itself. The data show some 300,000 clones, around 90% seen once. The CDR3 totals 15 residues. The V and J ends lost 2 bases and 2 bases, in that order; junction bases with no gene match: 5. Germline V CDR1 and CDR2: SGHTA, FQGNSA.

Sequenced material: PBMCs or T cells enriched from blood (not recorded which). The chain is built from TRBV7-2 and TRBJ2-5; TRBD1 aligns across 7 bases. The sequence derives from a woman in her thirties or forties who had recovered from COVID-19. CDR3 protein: CASSLRGGAQETQYF. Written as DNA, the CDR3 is TGTGCCAGCAGCTTACGAGGGGGCGCGCAAGAGACCCAGTACTTC.